This T cell receptor beta chain was observed in a study of T cells in Graves' hyperthyroidism and ophthalmopathy. From germline, CDR1 is SQVTM and CDR2 ANQGSEA. This CDR3 spans 13 amino acids. Trimming shortened V by 4 bases and J by 2 bases, and 11 bases separated the two germline ends. Hyperthyroidism in the patients, aged 18 to 65, was newly diagnosed and under 2 months in duration. Amplified regions were TCR beta CDR3 sequences from RNA transcripts. The HTBI primer set drove a first-round RT-PCR of the TCR CDR3. TCRdb called the multiplex PCR reads again in MiXCR, with one record for every CDR3 protein. The data show about 740,000 distinct CDR3 sequences, 14% seen once.

This TCR came from a woman aged 18-30 years with Graves' hyperthyroidism. The gene calls are TRBV29-1 and TRBJ1-2, with a possible D match to TRBD1 (5 bases). The sequenced sample was blood. CDR3 nucleotides: TGCAGCGTTGGTGGGGCACTAAACTATGGCTACACCTTC. As protein: CSVGGALNYGYTF.